This TCR beta chain was obtained from a study of blood T cell repertoires in COVID-19. Deletions cut 5 bases from V and 5 bases from J, with 6 bases between. The CDR3 runs to 11 residues. Germline-derived CDR1 and CDR2 are SEHNR and FQNEAQ (reference sequence). In the original processing: Reference gene primer amplification gave estimated nucleated cell counts. Sequencing was performed with immunoSEQ multiplex PCR; in TCRdb, only in-frame clones are kept and a portion is missing. V and J calls and clone size come straight from that table; D and trimming were deduced from the DNA. Of some 460,000 clones in the sample, 80% to 90% were seen once.

This receptor was obtained from a woman aged 30 to 39 with acute or convalescent COVID-19. V usage is TRBV7-9 and J usage is TRBJ1-2; unclear D gene. The specimen was peripheral blood. The CDR3 DNA reads as TGTGCCAGCAGCGAGGGTTATGGCTACACCTTC. It is translated as CASSEGYGYTF.